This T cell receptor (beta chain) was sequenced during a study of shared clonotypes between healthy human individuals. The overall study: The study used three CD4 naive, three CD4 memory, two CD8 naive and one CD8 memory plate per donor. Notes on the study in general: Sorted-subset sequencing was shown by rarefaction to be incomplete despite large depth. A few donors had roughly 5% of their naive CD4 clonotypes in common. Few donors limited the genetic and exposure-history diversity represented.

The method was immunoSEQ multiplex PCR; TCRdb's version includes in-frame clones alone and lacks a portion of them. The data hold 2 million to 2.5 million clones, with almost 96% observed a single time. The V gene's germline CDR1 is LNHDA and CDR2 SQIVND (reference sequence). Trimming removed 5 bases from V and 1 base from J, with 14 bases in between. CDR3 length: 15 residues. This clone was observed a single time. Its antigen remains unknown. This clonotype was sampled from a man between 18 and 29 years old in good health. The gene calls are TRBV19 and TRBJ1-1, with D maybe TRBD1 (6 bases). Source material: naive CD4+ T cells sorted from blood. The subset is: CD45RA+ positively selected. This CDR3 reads CASSASGHPNTEAFF. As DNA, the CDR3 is TGTGCCAGTAGTGCATCGGGACACCCGAACACTGAAGCTTTCTTT.